Shown below are 31 T cell receptor beta chains from a single sample sequenced in a study of Graves' ophthalmopathy and Graves' hyperthyroidism. RNA served as the template for amplifying TCR beta CDR3 regions. Second-round multiplex PCR followed a first-round RT-PCR using HTBI primers. TCRdb re-called the multiplex PCR reads with MiXCR, one entry per CDR3 protein. The sample lists about 740,000 distinct CDR3 sequences; roughly 40% were seen once. Sequenced material: peripheral blood. The receptors here all came from an adult man with Graves' ophthalmopathy.

Notes on this clonotype: Mismatch with germline at one junction end may stem from a read error. The chain joins TRBV10-2 to TRBJ2-7, with D possibly TRBD2 on 6 matching bases. Germline CDR1 reads WSHSY; CDR2 reads SAAADI. The CDR3 is made up of 11 amino acids. CDR3 nucleotides: TGTGCCATCAGCTCGACTAGTGTGCAGTACTTC. Translation gives CAISSTSVQYF.

The chain recombines TRBV25-1 with TRBJ2-5; 12 nucleotides agree with TRBD2. This CDR3 is 17 amino acids long. After removal of 4 bases from V and 2 bases from J, the junction contained 8 bases not matched to a gene. Germline CDR1 is MGHDK and CDR2 is SYGVNS. The CDR3 DNA follows: TGTGCCAGCAGTGCCCGACTAGCGGGGGCCCTACAAGAGACCCAGTACTTC. Its translation: CASSARLAGALQETQYF. The whole variable domain, remainder taken from reference TRBV25-1 and TRBJ2-5, is EADIYQTPRYLVIGTGKKITLECSQTMGHDKMYWYQQDPGMELHLIHYSYGVNSTEKGDLSSESTVSRIRTEHFPLTLESARPSHTSQYLCASSARLAGALQETQYFGPGTRLLVL.

This chain connects TRBV7-9 to TRBJ2-7; 7 bases map to TRBD1. The CDR3 is 13 residues long. Germline CDR1 is SEHNR and CDR2 is FQNEAQ (reference sequence). The V segment lost 5 bases and the J segment 3 bases; nucleotides outside the gene matches: 4. DNA for the CDR3: TGTGCCAGCAGCACGGGACAGATCTACGAGCAGTACTTC. Protein: CASSTGQIYEQYF.

The gene calls are TRBV7-8 and TRBJ1-3; TRBD1 is a possible D gene (6 bases). Deletions cut 5 bases from V and 3 bases from J, with 14 bases between. This CDR3 region has 15 residues. Germline values: CDR1 SGHVS, CDR2 FQNEAQ. CDR3 sequence reads: CASSRKGGGGNTIYF. The CDR3 DNA follows: TGTGCCAGCAGCCGAAAAGGGGGGGGTGGAAACACCATATATTTT.

The rearrangement joins TRBV5-1 to TRBJ1-6; D is unresolved. Germline-derived CDR1 and CDR2 are SGHRS and YFSETQ. Between the trimmed V and J ends, which lost 2 bases and 11 bases, there was a span of 5 bases. This CDR3 comprises 11 residues. The CDR3 nucleotides are TGCGCCAGCAGCTTAGGTCCACCCCTCCACTTT. It is translated as CASSLGPPLHF.

The table lists this clonotype with many counts. This sequence joins TRBV7-9 and TRBJ1-4, with TRBD1 identical over 7 bases. Germline-derived CDR1 and CDR2 are SEHNR and FQNEAQ (reference sequence). The CDR3 spans 16 residues. V lost 5 bases to trimming and J lost 0 bases; unmatched junction nucleotides: 6. CDR3 in amino acids: CASSIGQVATNEKLFF. In nucleotides, the CDR3 is TGTGCCAGCAGCATCGGACAGGTTGCAACTAATGAAAAACTGTTTTTT. The full variable domain, rest sourced from reference TRBV7-9 and TRBJ1-4, is DTGVSQNPRHKITKRGQNVTFRCDPISEHNRLYWYRQTLGQGPEFLTYFQNEAQLEKSRLLSDRFSAERPKGSFSTLEIQRTEQGDSAMYLCASSIGQVATNEKLFFGSGTQLSVL.

This clonotype was recorded at least ten times. The chain links TRBV24-1 to TRBJ1-5; TRBD1 might be the D (5 bases). This CDR3 contains 13 residues. V lost 11 bases, J lost 7 bases, and 17 bases lay in between. Germline V gene data show CDR1 as KGHDR and CDR2 as SFDVKD. CDR3 region: CASRRGGWQPQHF. Here the CDR3 DNA reads TGTGCCAGCAGGCGCGGGGGGTGGCAGCCCCAGCATTTT.

The chain combines TRBV19 with TRBJ2-7, with 10 bases aligning to TRBD1. Trimming cost V 5 bases and J 0 bases; bases outside gene matches: 7. The CDR3 is made up of 16 amino acids. Germline V gene data show CDR1 as LNHDA and CDR2 as SQIVND (reference sequence). Here the CDR3 reads CASSDPGQGSSYEQYF. DNA for the CDR3: TGTGCCAGTAGTGATCCGGGACAGGGGTCCTCCTACGAGCAGTACTTC.

This clonotype was seen a handful of times. The chain couples TRBV2 to TRBJ2-7; the D call may be TRBD1 or TRBD2 (6 bases each). The length of the CDR3 is 18 residues. The V end was cut by 6 bases, the J end by 0 bases, with 24 bases between. CDR1 and CDR2 (germline): SNHLY, FYNNEI. CDR3 sequence (DNA): TGTGCCAGCAGGGATCCGGGACAAGTAGCGGAATCCTCCTACGAGCAGTACTTC. Protein sequence: CASRDPGQVAESSYEQYF.

The sample holds a few counts of this clonotype. This chain uses TRBV4-1 with TRBJ1-4, with D possibly being TRBD1 (6 bases). V was pared by 0 bases and J by 14 bases, with 16 bases between. Germline V gene lookup returns CDR1 MGHRA and CDR2 YSYEKL. This CDR3 has 14 residues. The CDR3, as DNA: TGCGCCAGCAGCCAAGAGGCCCGAGGGGGGAACCTGTTTTTT. It translates to CASSQEARGGNLFF.

The rearrangement links TRBV9 to TRBJ1-6; D is uncertain. Germline lookup yields CDR1 SGDLS and CDR2 YYNGEE. The CDR3 is 16 amino acids. Trimming cost V 5 bases and J 0 bases, with 12 bases left between them. CDR3 protein: CASSFGQSSYNSPLHF. CDR3 nucleotides: TGTGCCAGCAGTTTTGGCCAGAGCTCCTATAATTCACCCCTCCACTTT.

This clonotype was counted at least ten times. The rearrangement links TRBV2 to TRBJ1-2, with TRBD1 matching 9 bases. Losses at the gene ends were 8 bases for V and 7 bases for J; bases not matched to a gene: 5. CDR1 SNHLY and CDR2 FYNNEI come from the germline V gene. The CDR3 is made up of 12 amino acids. The CDR3 DNA reads TGTGCCAGCTGGTCGGGACAGGGTGGCTACACCTTC. Residues: CASWSGQGGYTF.

The chain links TRBV6-5 to TRBJ2-7; no clear D. CDR3 size: 14 residues. Germline CDR1 MNHEY, CDR2 SVGAGI. With 4 bases removed from V and 2 bases from J, the gap between germline ends came to 12 bases. DNA of the CDR3: TGTGCCAGCAGTTCCAGCTACTCTACCTACGAGCAGTACTTC. As protein: CASSSSYSTYEQYF.

The chain uses TRBV29-1 and TRBJ2-5, with TRBD1 identical over 8 bases. Germline V gives CDR1 SQVTM, CDR2 ANQGSEA. V lost 6 bases and J lost 6; bases outside the gene matches: 3. This CDR3 is 11 amino acids long. The CDR3 region is CSVGQGKTQYF. The CDR3 nucleotides read TGCAGCGTCGGACAGGGAAAGACCCAGTACTTC.

This rearrangement joins TRBV5-5 to TRBJ2-3, with TRBD2 matching over 12 bases. V lost 4 bases and J lost 6; bases outside the gene matches: 6. The CDR3 runs 15 residues. Germline CDR1 reads SGHKS; CDR2 reads YYEKEE (reference sequence). For the CDR3, the DNA is TGTGCCAGCAGCCAGACTAGCGGGGGATCGGATACGCAGTATTTT. Its translation: CASSQTSGGSDTQYF.

A few counts support this clonotype. The chain employs TRBV27 and TRBJ2-7; 8 bases line up with TRBD2. Trimming cost V 8 bases and J 3 bases; bases outside gene matches: 6. Looked up from germline, CDR1 is MNHEY and CDR2 is SMNVEV (reference sequence). The CDR3 totals 13 residues. CDR3 loop: CASRTSGHYEQYF. The CDR3 region has the DNA TGTGCCAGCCGAACTAGCGGCCACTACGAGCAGTACTTC.

This clonotype was seen ten or more times. The chain uses TRBV24-1 and TRBJ1-1; 9 bases align to TRBD1. There are 15 residues in the CDR3. The V gene end was trimmed by 5 bases and the J gene end by 0 bases; junction bases not matched to a gene: 3. Germline lookup yields CDR1 KGHDR and CDR2 SFDVKD. The CDR3 spells CATSAGQGMNTEAFF. DNA for the CDR3: TGTGCCACCAGTGCCGGACAGGGGATGAACACTGAAGCTTTCTTT.

The chain employs TRBV4-3 and TRBJ1-5; no reliable D call. Germline V gene sequence: CDR1 LGHNA, CDR2 YSLEER. V dropped 3 bases and J dropped 4 bases, with 13 bases sitting between them. The CDR3 spans 15 residues. The CDR3 reads CASSQFHGLNQPQHF. The DNA for the CDR3 is TGCGCCAGCAGCCAGTTCCACGGCTTAAATCAGCCCCAGCATTTT.

This clonotype has only a few counts. The chain joins TRBV4-1 to TRBJ1-1; TRBD1 matches 9 bases. J lost 4 bases, V lost 3 bases, and 6 bases had no gene match. This CDR3 is 15 amino acids long. Germline V gene sequence: CDR1 MGHRA, CDR2 YSYEKL. In DNA, the CDR3 is TGCGCCAGCAGCCAGGAACAGGGGGCTGGCACTGAAGCTTTCTTT. This gives the protein CASSQEQGAGTEAFF.

As for this clonotype: The junction and the germline gene differ at one end; a read error may be behind it. The rearrangement joins TRBV7-9 to TRBJ1-4; D is unclear. Germline assignment: CDR1 SEHNR and CDR2 FQNEAQ (reference sequence). This CDR3 contains 14 residues. CDR3 sequence: CASSQESFNGKLFF. The CDR3 DNA reads TGTGCCAGCAGCCAGGAGTCCTTTAATGGAAAACTGTTTTTT.

This clonotype has just a few counts. The chain couples TRBV29-1 to TRBJ1-2, with 7 bases aligning to TRBD1. J was trimmed by 1 base and V by 3 bases; bases with no gene match: 5. The length of the CDR3 is 14 residues. CDR1 is SQVTM, CDR2 ANQGSEA, per germline. In DNA, the CDR3 is TGCAGCGTTGATTCGGACAGGCGTAACTATGGCTACACCTTC. This encodes CSVDSDRRNYGYTF.

A word on this clonotype: One junction end disagrees with the germline gene, perhaps due to a read error. The rearrangement links TRBV7-8 to TRBJ1-6; no clear D gene. The germline gives CDR1 SGHVS, CDR2 FQNEAQ. The CDR3 consists of 16 residues. The CDR3 DNA follows: TGCGCCAGCAGCCAAGATCACCAAGGGCCGGTTTCACCCCTCCACTTT. Translation gives CASSQDHQGPVSPLHF.

The sample holds many counts of this clonotype. The V call is TRBV7-8, the J call TRBJ1-2; weak D call: TRBD1 (5 bases). This CDR3 comprises 16 residues. From germline, CDR1 is SGHVS and CDR2 FQNEAQ. V lost 5 bases to trimming and J lost 4 bases, with 20 bases between them. CDR3 coding DNA: TGTGCCAGCAGCCCCATCGGGGCAGGAGGCCTCTATGGCTACACCTTC. Its protein is CASSPIGAGGLYGYTF.

The CDR3 protein is CSEDYRDIQETQYF. For the CDR3, the DNA is TGCAGTGAAGATTACCGGGACATCCAAGAGACCCAGTACTTC. The chain employs TRBV20-1 and TRBJ2-5; tentative D call: TRBD1 (6 bases). CDR1 and CDR2 from the germline V gene are DFQATT and SNEGSKA (reference sequence). The V gene lost 7 bases and the J gene lost 1 base, with 16 bases spanning the gap. The CDR3 extends over 14 amino acids.

This clonotype was detected many times. The V gene is TRBV19, the J gene TRBJ2-7, with 7 bases identical to TRBD1. Germline V gene lookup returns CDR1 LNHDA and CDR2 SQIVND (reference sequence). The CDR3 has 13 residues. With 6 bases clipped from V and 2 bases from J, the junction kept 4 bases outside the gene matches. The CDR3 coding sequence is TGTGCCAGTAGCCGACAGGGACCCTACGAGCAGTACTTC. This gives the protein CASSRQGPYEQYF.

The V gene is TRBV20-1, the J gene TRBJ1-1; no definite D call. The CDR3 contains 14 residues. Germline V gene sequence: CDR1 DFQATT, CDR2 SNEGSKA (reference sequence). V was trimmed by 1 base and J by 5 bases, leaving 14 bases between them. The CDR3 protein is CSARAVERFTEAFF. The CDR3 nucleotides are TGCAGTGCTAGAGCTGTGGAGCGATTTACTGAAGCTTTCTTT.

This chain links TRBV7-2 with TRBJ1-2; D may be TRBD1 (5 bases). This CDR3 comprises 15 residues. The ends were cut back, 4 bases at V and 7 bases at J, with 19 bases in the middle. Germline CDR1 SGHTA, CDR2 FQGNSA. This CDR3 is CASSSPGPGLGGYTF. As DNA, the CDR3 is TGTGCCAGCAGCTCTCCGGGACCCGGGCTGGGTGGCTACACCTTC.

A word on this clonotype: One end of the junction is discordant with germline, which a read error may explain. V is TRBV10-2 and J is TRBJ2-5; maybe TRBD2 (6 bases). The CDR3 covers 14 residues. The V gene's germline CDR1 is WSHSY and CDR2 SAAADI. The CDR3 sequence: CASQITSPGETQHF. DNA for the CDR3: TGCGCCAGCCAGATAACATCCCCGGGGGAGACCCAGCACTTC.

The rearrangement joins TRBV11-1 to TRBJ1-5; D might be TRBD1 (5 bases). V dropped 6 bases and J dropped 6 bases, with 18 bases sitting between them. The CDR3 is made up of 15 amino acids. CDR1 is SGHAT, CDR2 FQDESV, per germline (reference sequence). The CDR3 DNA reads TGTGCCAGCAGTCGGGACCCCCGGCGGGGTCAGCCCCAGCATTTT. Translation: CASSRDPRRGQPQHF.

This clonotype has at least ten counts. The V gene is TRBV29-1, the J gene TRBJ1-1; D call uncertain. CDR3 size: 11 residues. With 5 bases removed from V and 8 bases from J, the gap between germline ends came to 12 bases. CDR1 and CDR2 from the germline V gene are SQVTM and ANQGSEA. CDR3 DNA: TGCAGCGTTCAACTCGGCGGCGAAGCTTTCTTT. It specifies CSVQLGGEAFF. Full variable domain (rest looked up from reference TRBV29-1 and TRBJ1-1): SAVISQKPSRDICQRGTSLTIQCQVDSQVTMMFWYRQQPGQSLTLIATANQGSEATYESGFVIDKFPISRPNLTFSTLTVSNMSPEDSSIYLCSVQLGGEAFFGQGTRLTVV.

This clonotype showed up many times. The J gene is TRBJ2-7, the V gene TRBV7-9; D not certain. The CDR3 length is 11 residues. The V end lost 5 bases, the J end lost 5 bases, and 7 bases lay between the germline ends. In germline, CDR1 is SEHNR, CDR2 FQNEAQ (reference sequence). The CDR3 is CASSTRDEQYF. CDR3 nucleotide sequence: TGTGCCAGCAGCACCCGCGACGAGCAGTACTTC.